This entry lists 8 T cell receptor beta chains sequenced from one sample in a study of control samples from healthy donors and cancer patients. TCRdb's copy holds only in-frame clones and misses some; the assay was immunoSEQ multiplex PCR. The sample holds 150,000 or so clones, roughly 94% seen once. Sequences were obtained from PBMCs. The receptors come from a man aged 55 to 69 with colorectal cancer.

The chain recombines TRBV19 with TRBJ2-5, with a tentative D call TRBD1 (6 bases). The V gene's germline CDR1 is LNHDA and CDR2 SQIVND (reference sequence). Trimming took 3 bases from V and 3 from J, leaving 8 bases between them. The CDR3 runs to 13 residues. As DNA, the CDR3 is TGTGCCAGTAGTATGGGACATGAAGAGACCCAGTACTTC. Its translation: CASSMGHEETQYF.

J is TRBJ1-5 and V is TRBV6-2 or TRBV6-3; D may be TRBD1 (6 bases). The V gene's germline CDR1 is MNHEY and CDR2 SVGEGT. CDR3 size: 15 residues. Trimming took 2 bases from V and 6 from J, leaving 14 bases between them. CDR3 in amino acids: CASSYPGGGSQPQHF. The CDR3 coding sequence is TGTGCCAGCAGTTACCCCGGGGGCGGTAGTCAGCCCCAGCATTTT.

The CDR3 DNA follows: TGTGCCAGCAGCCAGTCAAGGTACGAGCAGTACTTC. Translating gives CASSQSRYEQYF. The chain joins TRBV3-1 (or the pseudogene TRBV3-2) to TRBJ2-7; the D is unclear. There are 12 residues in the CDR3. Germline CDR1 is LGHDT and CDR2 is YNNKEL (reference sequence). Trimming stripped 3 bases from V and 4 bases from J, with 7 bases between.

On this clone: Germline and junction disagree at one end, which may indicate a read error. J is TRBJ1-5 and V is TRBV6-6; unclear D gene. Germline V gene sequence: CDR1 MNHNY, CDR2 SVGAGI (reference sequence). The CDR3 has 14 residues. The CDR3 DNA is TGTGCCAGTAGTTATAGGGCGGTCAATCAGCCCCAGCATTTT. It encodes CASSYRAVNQPQHF.

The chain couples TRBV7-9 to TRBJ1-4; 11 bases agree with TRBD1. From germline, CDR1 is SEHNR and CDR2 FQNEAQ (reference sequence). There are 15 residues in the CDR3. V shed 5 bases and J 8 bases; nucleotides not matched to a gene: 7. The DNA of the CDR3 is TGTGCCAGCAGCCTACAAGGGACAGGGGGAGAAAAACTGTTTTTT. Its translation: CASSLQGTGGEKLFF.

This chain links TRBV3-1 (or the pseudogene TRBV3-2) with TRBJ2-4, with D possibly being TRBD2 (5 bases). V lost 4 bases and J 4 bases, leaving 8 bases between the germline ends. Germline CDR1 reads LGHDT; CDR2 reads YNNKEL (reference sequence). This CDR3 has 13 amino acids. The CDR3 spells CASSLGSKNIQYF. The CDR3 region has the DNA TGTGCCAGCAGCCTTGGGAGTAAAAACATTCAGTACTTC.

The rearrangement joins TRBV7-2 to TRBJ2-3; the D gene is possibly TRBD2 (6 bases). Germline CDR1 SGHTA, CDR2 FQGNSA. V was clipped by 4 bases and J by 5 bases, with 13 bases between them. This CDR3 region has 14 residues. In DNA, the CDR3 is TGTGCCAGCAGCTCAGTGTGGAGGGGAGATACGCAGTATTTT. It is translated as CASSSVWRGDTQYF.

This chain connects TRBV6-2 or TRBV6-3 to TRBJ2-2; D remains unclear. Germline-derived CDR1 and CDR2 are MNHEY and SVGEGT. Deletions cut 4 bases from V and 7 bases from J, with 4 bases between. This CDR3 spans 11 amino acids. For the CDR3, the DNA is TGTGCCAGCAGTTTCAACGGGGAGCTGTTTTTT. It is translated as CASSFNGELFF.